This section outlines one T cell receptor (beta chain) sequence together with its context. Data came from immunoSEQ multiplex PCR; TCRdb stores just in-frame clones and leaves some out. The sample has about 370,000 clones; roughly 90% are singletons. This sample is part of a study of blood T cell repertoires in COVID-19. As for the study in general: From the United States, Italy and Spain came samples of acute and convalescent COVID-19. Sources were T cells, B-cell-depleted T cells, or PBMCs; the material itself was cDNA or gDNA.

Seattle enrolled patients during active infection and tracked them longitudinally. The length of the CDR3 is 13 residues. Trimming shortened V by 2 bases and J by 1 base, and 7 bases separated the two germline ends. Per the germline V gene, CDR1 is SGHNT and CDR2 is YYREEE (reference sequence). This sequence was found in a woman aged 30 to 39 with COVID-19, enrolled during active disease. The rearrangement joins TRBV5-4 to TRBJ2-7; TRBD1 might be the D (5 bases). The sample consisted of peripheral blood. DNA of the CDR3: TGTGCCAGCAGCTTAAGGGGTTCCTACGAGCAGTACTTC. This codes for CASSLRGSYEQYF.